Sequencing of this T cell receptor beta chain was carried out in a study of low-dose radiotherapy and immunotherapy resistance in tumors. Overall study context: The study delivered 0.5 Gy per fraction every 2 weeks to Cohort 1, totaling 6.5 Gy. Cohort 2's total reached 13 Gy over 26 weeks, at 1 Gy per fraction every two weeks.

Covering alpha and beta chains, TRAV- and TRBV-specific primers were used for the first-strand cDNA. With a V-primer adapter and a constant-region primer, TCRs were amplified for 20 PCR cycles. One entry per CDR3 protein, called by TCRdb with MiXCR from the reads. In the table there are approximately 84,000 distinct CDR3 sequences, about a sixth of which are singletons. The table lists this clonotype with many counts. Noted time point: after trial treatment. Treatment in this sample: LDRT plus nivolumab, ipilimumab, low-dose cyclophosphamide and aspirin (RACIN trial). It was nivolumab, ipilimumab, aspirin, low-dose cyclophosphamide and low-dose radiotherapy that donors received. The receptor was derived from a male donor with prostate cancer. This specimen was PBMCs, taken after low-dose radiotherapy plus immunotherapy.

This chain's CDR3 is CSGGTSGSGEQYF. The CDR3 nucleotides read TGCAGCGGGGGGACTAGCGGGAGCGGTGAGCAGTACTTC. The V and J genes are TRBV29-1 and TRBJ2-7, with TRBD2 identical over 14 bases. This CDR3 is 13 amino acids long. CDR1 and CDR2 from the germline V gene are SQVTM and ANQGSEA. The trim removed 7 bases at V and 7 bases at J, leaving 6 bases unmatched.